This T cell receptor beta chain was captured in a study of blood T cell repertoires in COVID-19. Study background: Italy, Spain and the United States were the sources of the convalescent and acute COVID-19 samples.

This clone appeared a few times. Profiling relied on immunoSEQ multiplex PCR, and the TCRdb table lists in-frame clones only, not all of them. The data show about 330,000 clones, roughly 90% seen once. The J segment lost 4 bases and the V segment lost 3 bases, leaving 3 bases of the junction unmatched. Looked up from germline, CDR1 is LGHNA and CDR2 is YSLEER. This CDR3 contains 14 residues. The clonotype comes from a woman aged 45-65 years with active or convalescent COVID-19. The sequencing input was peripheral blood. The chain is built from TRBV4-3 and TRBJ2-7, with TRBD2 matching 10 bases. CDR3 sequence (DNA): TGCGCCAGCAGCCACCTAGCGGGGGAATACGAGCAGTACTTC. It yields the protein CASSHLAGEYEQYF.